These 30 T cell receptor beta chains came from one sample sequenced in a study of T-cell memory formation after mild COVID-19 (dated by TCRdb to 2020 to 2023). The library was obtained by 5' RACE. The sequencer listed for this sample is Illumina NovaSeq 6000. The raw public data were reprocessed by TCRdb itself: fastp quality trimming at Q25, MiXCR clonotype calling, in-frame beta chains only. Each entry merges the rows of one CDR3 protein and shows their most common DNA and genes. In all, the sample holds 180,000 or so distinct CDR3 sequences, and roughly 10% of those were seen once. The ten largest clones add up to less than 4% of the sample. Input material: PBMCs or a T cell subset sorted from them (not recorded which). The receptors here all came from a man aged 18 to 30 who had mild COVID-19 (a few samples of this study predate the infection). The sample titles of this study are shuffled in the database, so cell type and time point are left out; the donor was told from shared clones.

This chain connects TRBV7-9 to TRBJ2-7, with 9 bases fitting TRBD1. Looked up from germline, CDR1 is SEHNR and CDR2 is FQNEAQ (reference sequence). Trimming removed 5 bases from V and 1 base from J; junction bases left unmatched: 21. There are 20 residues in the CDR3. The CDR3 nucleotides are TGTGCCAGCAGCCAGACGCGGGAACTGTTTGGGACAGGGAAATCCTACGAGCAGTACTTC. It codes for CASSQTRELFGTGKSYEQYF.

This clonotype was observed a few times. V is TRBV25-1 and J is TRBJ2-5; maybe TRBD2 (5 bases). The germline V gene has CDR1 MGHDK and CDR2 SYGVNS. The CDR3 runs to 14 residues. Trimming stripped 2 bases from V and 7 bases from J, with 14 bases between. The CDR3 nucleotides are TGTGCCAGCAGTGAAGCATCCCATCGGGGGACCCAGTACTTC. This codes for CASSEASHRGTQYF.

This chain links TRBV5-8 with TRBJ2-3, with 7 bases that match TRBD1. After removal of 0 bases from V and 1 base from J, the junction contained 2 bases not matched to a gene. CDR1 is SGHTS and CDR2 is YDEGEE in the germline V gene. The CDR3 is 15 amino acids. DNA of the CDR3: TGTGCCAGCAGCTTGGGACAGGGTGGCACAGATACGCAGTATTTT. This gives the protein CASSLGQGGTDTQYF.

This clonotype has just a few counts. The chain employs TRBV21-1 and TRBJ2-7. TRBV21-1 is labeled a pseudogene. This CDR3 comprises 17 residues. This chain's CDR3 is CASSKGGRLRSSYEQYV. The CDR3 coding sequence is TGTGCCAGCAGCAAAGGAGGACGGCTGAGGAGCTCCTACGAGCAGTACGTC.

This clonotype was counted ten times or more. J is TRBJ1-2 and V is TRBV3-1, with D unresolved. The CDR3 length is 11 residues. CDR1 is LGHDT and CDR2 is YNNKEL in the germline V gene (reference sequence). V was shortened by 3 bases and J by 2 bases, with 1 base between the two germline ends. CDR3 nucleotides: TGTGCCAGCAGCCAGAACTATGGCTACACCTTC. Translated, it gives CASSQNYGYTF.

This clonotype was picked up a small number of times. This sequence joins TRBV12-3 or TRBV12-4 and TRBJ1-2; D uncertain. V lost 3 bases and J lost 0, with 11 bases in between. This CDR3 has 15 residues. The CDR3 region has the DNA TGTGCCAGCAGTTTGAGGAGGGTAGCTAACTATGGCTACACCTTC. Translating it yields CASSLRRVANYGYTF.

Only a few counts were recorded for this clonotype. V and J are TRBV29-1 and TRBJ1-6, with D perhaps matching TRBD1 (5 bases). The CDR3 extends over 14 amino acids. Germline CDR1 SQVTM, CDR2 ANQGSEA. V lost 5 bases and J 8 bases, leaving 16 bases between the germline ends. The CDR3: CSVRQSSRDSPLHF. The CDR3 DNA reads as TGCAGCGTTCGACAGTCCAGTAGGGATTCACCCCTCCACTTT.

The chain links TRBV5-1 to TRBJ2-5; D might be TRBD2 (6 bases). Between the trimmed V and J ends, which lost 1 base and 5 bases, there was a span of 18 bases. The CDR3 runs 16 residues. CDR1 and CDR2 (germline): SGHRS, YFSETQ. In nucleotides, the CDR3 is TGCGCCAGCAGCTTGACCGCGGGGTCTCAGATCGAGACCCAGTACTTC. This encodes CASSLTAGSQIETQYF.

This clonotype was detected ten times or more. The chain employs TRBV5-1 and TRBJ2-7; the D gene is possibly TRBD2 (5 bases). V lost 4 bases and J 0 bases, leaving 14 bases between the germline ends. Germline loops: CDR1 SGHRS, CDR2 YFSETQ. This CDR3 spans 15 amino acids. The CDR3 reads CASSNGKRSSYEQYF. CDR3 sequence (DNA): TGCGCCAGCAGCAACGGGAAGCGCAGCTCCTACGAGCAGTACTTC. The whole variable domain, remainder taken from reference TRBV5-1 and TRBJ2-7, is KAGVTQTPRYLIKTRGQQVTLSCSPISGHRSVSWYQQTPGQGLQFLFEYFSETQRNKGNFPGRFSGRQFSNSRSEMNVSTLELGDSALYLCASSNGKRSSYEQYFGPGTRLTVT.

This clonotype was counted ten times or more. The V call is TRBV5-1, the J call TRBJ2-1; D not resolved. Germline loops: CDR1 SGHRS, CDR2 YFSETQ. Deletions cut 5 bases from V and 5 bases from J, with 8 bases between. The CDR3 length is 12 residues. The CDR3 DNA reads TGCGCCAGCAGAGGAAACAACAATGAGCAGTTCTTC. Amino acids: CASRGNNNEQFF.

This chain connects TRBV24-1 to TRBJ1-5; D uncertain. Per germline, CDR1 KGHDR and CDR2 SFDVKD. The germline V and J ends were trimmed by 2 bases and 5 bases, with 9 bases remaining between them. This CDR3 contains 14 residues. The CDR3 protein is CATSDYRTDQPQHF. The CDR3 nucleotides are TGTGCCACCAGTGATTATCGGACCGATCAGCCCCAGCATTTT.

Ten or more counts support this clonotype. The chain has TRBV6-6 and TRBJ1-3; a possible D gene is TRBD1 (6 bases). The germline gives CDR1 MNHNY, CDR2 SVGAGI (reference sequence). The CDR3 sequence is 13 residues long. V lost 6 bases, J lost 3 bases, and 9 bases lay in between. CDR3 nucleotides: TGTGCCAGCAGCCCGGACAGTGGAAACACCATATATTTT. Encoded protein: CASSPDSGNTIYF.

V usage is TRBV7-2 and J usage is TRBJ2-5; possibly TRBD2 for D (6 bases). Trimming removed 7 bases from V and 2 bases from J, with 14 bases in between. The germline V gene encodes CDR1 SGHTA and CDR2 FQGNSA. This CDR3 comprises 14 residues. CDR3 sequence reads: CASTVTSLQETQYF. The CDR3 DNA follows: TGTGCCAGCACCGTCACTAGCTTGCAAGAGACCCAGTACTTC.

This rearrangement joins TRBV28 to TRBJ2-3; 8 nucleotides agree with TRBD2. In germline, CDR1 is MDHEN, CDR2 SYDVKM. Trimming at V came to 2 bases and at J to 6 bases, leaving 7 bases not matched to a gene. This CDR3 is built from 15 residues. This chain's CDR3 is CASSLPGGVSDTQYF. Here the CDR3 DNA reads TGTGCCAGCAGTTTACCGGGGGGGGTATCTGATACGCAGTATTTT. Full variable domain (missing parts from reference TRBV28 and TRBJ2-3): DVKVTQSSRYLVKRTGEKVFLECVQDMDHENMFWYRQDPGLGLRLIYFSYDVKMKEKGDIPEGYSVSREKKERFSLILESASTNQTSMYLCASSLPGGVSDTQYFGPGTRLTVL.

The chain joins TRBV6-5 to TRBJ1-2, with unresolved D. V was pared by 6 bases and J by 8 bases, with 28 bases between. Germline values: CDR1 MNHEY, CDR2 SVGAGI. The CDR3 has 17 amino acids. In nucleotides, the CDR3 is TGTGCCAGCAGCTCCGCCGTTACCGGGCATGCCAGAAGAGGCTACACCTTC. Translated, it gives CASSSAVTGHARRGYTF.

CDR3 region: CASSFGDRGQSGYTF. CDR3 in DNA: TGTGCCAGCAGCTTCGGGGACAGGGGGCAATCTGGCTACACCTTC. J is TRBJ1-2 and V is TRBV7-9, with 12 bases that match TRBD1. The CDR3 loop spans 15 amino acids. Germline V lookup: CDR1 SEHNR, CDR2 FQNEAQ (reference sequence). V trimming: 3 bases; J trimming: 7 bases; junction bases outside the gene matches: 6.

The chain links TRBV5-6 to TRBJ1-2; D uncertain. V was clipped by 2 bases and J by 10 bases, with 15 bases between them. The CDR3 runs 13 residues. Germline CDR1 is SGHDT and CDR2 is YYEEEE. In nucleotides, the CDR3 is TGTGCCAGCAGCTTTGGCCTCCCGACGGCCTACACCTTC. Translated, it gives CASSFGLPTAYTF. The full variable domain, its missing parts supplied by reference TRBV5-6 and TRBJ1-2, is DAGVTQSPTHLIKTRGQQVTLRCSPKSGHDTVSWYQQALGQGPQFIFQYYEEEERQRGNFPDRFSGHQFPNYSSELNVNALLLGDSALYLCASSFGLPTAYTFGSGTRLTVV.

The rearrangement links TRBV12-3 or TRBV12-4 to TRBJ1-4; tentative D call: TRBD1 (5 bases). There are 16 residues in the CDR3. Trimming shortened V by 3 bases and J by 0 bases, and 11 bases separated the two germline ends. The CDR3: CASSLGRAPTNEKLFF. Written as DNA, the CDR3 is TGTGCCAGCAGTTTGGGCAGGGCTCCAACTAATGAAAAACTGTTTTTT.

This clonotype showed up many times. The chain links TRBV4-1 to TRBJ2-1; a weak D match, TRBD2 (7 bases). This CDR3 has 15 residues. The V end was cut by 6 bases, the J end by 7 bases, with 19 bases between. Germline V gives CDR1 MGHRA, CDR2 YSYEKL. CDR3 sequence reads: CASRPTGGRGNEQFF. As DNA, the CDR3 is TGCGCCAGCAGACCCACGGGGGGCCGCGGGAATGAGCAGTTCTTC.

This clonotype was counted a few times. The genes are TRBV2 and TRBJ1-2, with D perhaps TRBD1 (5 bases). The germline V gene has CDR1 SNHLY and CDR2 FYNNEI. Trimming removed 2 bases at V and 5 bases at J, with 6 bases between. This CDR3 comprises 12 residues. The CDR3 region is CASSEQGYGYTF. Here the CDR3 DNA reads TGTGCCAGCAGTGAACAGGGTTATGGCTACACCTTC.

This clonotype was counted a few times. The V call is TRBV7-2, the J call TRBJ2-3; 8 nucleotides match TRBD2. Germline V lookup: CDR1 SGHTA, CDR2 FQGNSA. Trimming cost V 5 bases and J 2 bases; bases outside gene matches: 9. The CDR3 loop spans 16 amino acids. The CDR3 loop is CASSPGGSGVTDTQYF. The DNA for the CDR3 is TGTGCCAGCAGCCCGGGGGGGTCGGGGGTCACAGATACGCAGTATTTT.

Points on this clonotype: The conserved final phenylalanine or tryptophan is absent from the CDR3, which likely points to a read error. V and J are TRBV11-1 and TRBJ2-1; no reliable D call. This CDR3 has 11 amino acids. Between the trimmed V and J ends, which lost 3 bases and 5 bases, there was a span of 2 bases. Germline V CDR1 and CDR2: SGHAT, FQDESV (reference sequence). CDR3 DNA: TGTGCCAGCAGCTTGGACAATGAGCAGTTCTTA. Encoded protein: CASSLDNEQFL.

J is TRBJ1-2 and V is TRBV10-3, with 9 bases matching TRBD1. The CDR3 has 15 amino acids. J gave up 6 bases and V 1 base, and 6 bases lay outside the gene matches. Germline CDR1 is ENHRY and CDR2 is SYGVKD. CDR3 in amino acids: CAISELGQGAHGYTF. The CDR3 DNA is TGTGCCATCAGTGAGTTGGGACAGGGAGCCCATGGCTACACCTTC.

The CDR3 sequence: CASNPLGGLWTGELFF. The CDR3 DNA sequence: TGTGCCAGCAATCCCTTAGGGGGTCTTTGGACCGGGGAGCTGTTTTTT. V gene TRBV27 combines with J gene TRBJ2-2, with D maybe TRBD1 (6 bases). V gave up 7 bases and J gave up 5 bases, with 20 bases separating them. Germline-derived CDR1 and CDR2 are MNHEY and SMNVEV (reference sequence). This CDR3 is 16 amino acids long.

Here the CDR3 reads CASKITWNSPLHF. The DNA for the CDR3 is TGTGCCAGCAAGATAACGTGGAATTCACCCCTCCACTTT. The V call is TRBV2, the J call TRBJ1-6; D ambiguous. Germline CDR1 and CDR2: SNHLY and FYNNEI. Trimming shortened V by 7 bases and J by 7 bases, and 11 bases separated the two germline ends. The CDR3 sequence is 13 residues long. Drawing the rest from reference TRBV2 and TRBJ1-6, the complete variable domain is EPEVTQTPSHQVTQMGQEVILRCVPISNHLYFYWYRQILGQKVEFLVSFYNNEISEKSEIFDDQFSVERPDGSNFTLKIRSTKLEDSAMYFCASKITWNSPLHFGNGTRLTVT.

This chain joins TRBV11-2 and TRBJ2-2; 7 bases agree with TRBD2. Germline CDR1 and CDR2: SGHAT and FQNNGV. CDR3 length: 13 residues. With 5 bases clipped from V and 6 bases from J, the junction kept 3 bases outside the gene matches. The CDR3 spells CASSVAGAGELFF. The CDR3 DNA reads TGTGCCAGCAGCGTTGCGGGGGCCGGGGAGCTGTTTTTT.

This clonotype was seen many times. This rearrangement joins TRBV12-3 or TRBV12-4 to TRBJ2-1; 7 positions agree with TRBD1. This CDR3 region has 15 residues. The trim removed 5 bases at V and 4 bases at J, leaving 8 bases unmatched. The CDR3 DNA follows: TGTGCCAGCAGTCGGCCGGGACAGATATACAATGAGCAGTTCTTC. It specifies CASSRPGQIYNEQFF.

This clonotype was counted a single time. The chain combines TRBV6-2 or TRBV6-3 with TRBJ2-3; TRBD2 matches 13 bases. This CDR3 has 19 residues. The junction had 13 bases not matched to a gene; V was cut back by 2 bases and J by 5 bases. Germline lookup yields CDR1 MNHEY and CDR2 SVGEGT. In DNA form, the CDR3 reads TGTGCCAGCAGTTACAACCCCTTACTAGCGGGGGGGCCCGGAGATACGCAGTATTTT. Its translation: CASSYNPLLAGGPGDTQYF.

This clonotype has just a few counts. The CDR3 sequence is CASSQGGRHTEAFF. DNA for the CDR3: TGCGCCAGCAGCCAAGGCGGGCGGCACACTGAAGCTTTCTTT. The chain uses TRBV4-3 and TRBJ1-1; D gene ambiguous. The CDR3 sequence is 14 residues long. Germline V gene lookup returns CDR1 LGHNA and CDR2 YSLEER. Deletions cut 1 base from V and 3 bases from J, with 9 bases between.

This clonotype was counted many times. This rearrangement joins TRBV4-3 to TRBJ2-3; no clear D. The CDR3 covers 14 residues. V shed 5 bases and J shed 6 bases, with 15 bases lying between them. Germline values: CDR1 LGHNA, CDR2 YSLEER. CDR3 DNA sequence: TGCGCCAGCAGCTCCTCCCTCCTTCGCGATACGCAGTATTTT. Translated, it gives CASSSSLLRDTQYF.